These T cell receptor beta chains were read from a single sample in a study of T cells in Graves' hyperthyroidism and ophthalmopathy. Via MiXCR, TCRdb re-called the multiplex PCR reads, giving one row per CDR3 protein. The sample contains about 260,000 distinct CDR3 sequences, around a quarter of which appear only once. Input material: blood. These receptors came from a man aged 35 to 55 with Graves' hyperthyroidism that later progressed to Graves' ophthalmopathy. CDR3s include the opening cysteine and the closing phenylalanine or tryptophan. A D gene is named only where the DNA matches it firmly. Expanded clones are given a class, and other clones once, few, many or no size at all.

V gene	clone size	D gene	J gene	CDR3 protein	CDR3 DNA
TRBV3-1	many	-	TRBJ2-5	CASSLLLSPSPVETQYF	TGTGCCAGCAGCCTCCTACTCAGCCCCAGTCCGGTGGAGACCCAGTACTTC
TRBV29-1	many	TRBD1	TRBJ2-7	CSVVGQGLDEQYF	TGCAGCGTTGTGGGACAGGGACTGGACGAGCAGTACTTC
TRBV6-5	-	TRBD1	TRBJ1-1	CASSSTRGGTGDAFF	TGTGCCAGCAGTTCAACACGGGGCGGGACAGGGGATGCTTTCTTT
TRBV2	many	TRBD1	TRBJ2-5	CASRRTGVGGETQYF	TGTGCCAGCAGGAGGACAGGGGTAGGAGGAGAGACCCAGTACTTC
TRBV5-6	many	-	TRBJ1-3	CASSLPQGYSGNTIYF	TGTGCCAGCAGCCTCCCGCAGGGGTACTCTGGAAACACCATATATTTT
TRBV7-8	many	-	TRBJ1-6	CASSLAQGSSYNSPLHF	TGTGCCAGCAGCTTAGCGCAGGGGAGCTCCTATAATTCACCCCTCCACTTT
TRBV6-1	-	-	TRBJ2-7	CAVKGGSPRDEQYF	TGTGCAGTTAAAGGGGGATCTCCGCGGGACGAGCAGTACTTC
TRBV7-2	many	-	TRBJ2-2	CASSLAGFANTGELFF	TGTGCCAGCAGCTTAGCTGGGTTCGCGAACACCGGGGAGCTGTTTTTT
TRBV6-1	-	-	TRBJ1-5	CASSEMSASDSNQPQHF	TGTGCCAGCAGTGAAATGTCAGCCTCCGATAGCAATCAGCCCCAGCATTTT
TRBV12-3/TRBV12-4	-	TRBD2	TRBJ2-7	CASSRNGGATYEQYF	TGTGCCAGCAGCCGAAACGGGGGGGCGACCTACGAGCAGTACTTC
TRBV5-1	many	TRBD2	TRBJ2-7	CASSLGTSGVSYEQYF	TGCGCCAGCAGCTTAGGGACTAGCGGGGTCTCCTACGAGCAGTACTTC
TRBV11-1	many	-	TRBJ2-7	CASSFSLGAAAYEQYF	TGTGCCAGCAGCTTCTCGCTCGGGGCGGCAGCCTACGAGCAGTACTTC
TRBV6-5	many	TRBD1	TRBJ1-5	CASSYSMDRASHQPQHF	TGTGCCAGCAGTTACTCGATGGACAGGGCTTCTCATCAGCCCCAGCATTTT
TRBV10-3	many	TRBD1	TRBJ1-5	CAISGGQGGNQPRHF	TGTGCCATCAGTGGGGGACAGGGCGGGAATCAGCCCCGGCATTTT
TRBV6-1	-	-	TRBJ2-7	CAFPRVTYEQYF	TGTGCCTTTCCCAGGGTAACCTACGAGCAGTACTTC
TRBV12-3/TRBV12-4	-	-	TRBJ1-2	CASSWAANYGYTF	TGTGCCAGCAGTTGGGCGGCTAACTATGGCTACACCTTC
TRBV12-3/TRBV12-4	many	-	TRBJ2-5	CASSLTSSQETQYF	TGTGCCAGCAGTTTGACTTCTTCCCAAGAGACCCAGTACTTC
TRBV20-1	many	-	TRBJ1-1	CSAPPSRDSEAFF	TGCAGTGCTCCCCCCAGCCGGGACTCTGAAGCTTTCTTT
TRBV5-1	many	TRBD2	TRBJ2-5	CASSLILAGGRETQYF	TGCGCCAGCAGCTTAATACTAGCGGGAGGGCGAGAGACCCAGTACTTC
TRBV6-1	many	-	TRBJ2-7	CASRPVVGADEQYF	TGTGCCAGCAGACCCGTGGTGGGGGCCGACGAGCAGTACTTC
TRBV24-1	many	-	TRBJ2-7	CATSEFGLPYEQYF	TGTGCCACCAGTGAATTTGGGCTCCCCTACGAGCAGTACTTC
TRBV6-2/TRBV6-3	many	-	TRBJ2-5	CASGGTRETQYF	TGTGCCAGCGGGGGGACCCGGGAGACCCAGTACTTC
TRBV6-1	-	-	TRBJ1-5	CASSVGGVSNQPQHF	TGTGCCAGCAGTGTCGGGGGGGTGAGCAATCAGCCCCAGCATTTT
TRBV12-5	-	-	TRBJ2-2	CASGLAGELFF	TGTGCTAGTGGTTTGGCCGGGGAGCTGTTTTTT
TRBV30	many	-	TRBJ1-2	CAWNSPNYGYTF	TGTGCCTGGAATAGCCCTAACTATGGCTACACCTTC
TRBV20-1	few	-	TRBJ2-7	CSARLTGREQYF	TGCAGTGCCCGCCTTACAGGGCGCGAGCAGTACTTC
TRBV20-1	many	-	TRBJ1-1	CSARGGGSRTEAFF	TGCAGTGCTAGAGGGGGGGGATCTCGGACTGAAGCTTTCTTT
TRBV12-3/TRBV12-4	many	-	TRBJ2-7	CASSLGTFLNEQYF	TGTGCCAGCAGTTTAGGAACCTTCCTAAACGAGCAGTACTTC
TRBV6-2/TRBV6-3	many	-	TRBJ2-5	CASSSLQVGDKETQYF	TGTGCCAGCAGTTCCCTCCAGGTCGGAGACAAAGAGACCCAGTACTTC
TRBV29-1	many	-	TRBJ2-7	CSVDVGGGYEQYF	TGCAGCGTTGACGTGGGAGGGGGCTACGAGCAGTACTTC
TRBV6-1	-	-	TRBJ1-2	CATGPRVGGYTF	TGTGCCACCGGCCCCAGGGTGGGGGGCTACACCTTC
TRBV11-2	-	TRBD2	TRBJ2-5	CASSTGLAGGLGETQYF	TGTGCCAGCAGCACTGGACTAGCGGGAGGGCTCGGCGAGACCCAGTACTTC
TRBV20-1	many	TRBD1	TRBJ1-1	CSARDPTGGNTEAFF	TGCAGTGCTAGAGACCCGACAGGGGGCAACACTGAAGCTTTCTTT
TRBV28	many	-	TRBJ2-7	CASSLRPGRSWYEQYF	TGTGCCAGCAGTTTACGTCCCGGGCGGAGCTGGTACGAGCAGTACTTC
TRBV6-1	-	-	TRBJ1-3	CASSELAHAPGNTIYF	TGTGCCAGCAGTGAGTTGGCCCACGCTCCCGGAAACACCATATATTTT
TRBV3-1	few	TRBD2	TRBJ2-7	CASSQATSGRSEQYF	TGTGCCAGCAGCCAAGCAACTAGCGGGAGGAGCGAGCAGTACTTC
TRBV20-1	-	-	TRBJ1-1	CSVEGRGRNTEAFF	TGCAGTGTAGAGGGGCGAGGTCGGAACACTGAAGCTTTCTTT
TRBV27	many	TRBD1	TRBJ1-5	CASSLGQGPDQPQHF	TGTGCCAGCAGTCTCGGACAGGGGCCAGATCAGCCCCAGCATTTT
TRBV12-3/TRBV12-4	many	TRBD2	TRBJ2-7	CASGNSGRAPYEQHF	TGTGCCAGCGGAAATAGCGGGAGGGCCCCGTACGAGCAGCACTTC
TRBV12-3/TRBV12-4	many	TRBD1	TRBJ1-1	CASRIDRVGEAFF	TGTGCCAGCAGGATTGACAGGGTTGGTGAAGCTTTCTTT
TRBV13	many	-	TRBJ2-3	CASSLPRTNLQGDTQYF	TGTGCCAGCAGCTTACCCCGAACTAACCTTCAAGGGGATACGCAGTATTTT
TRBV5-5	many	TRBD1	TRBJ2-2	CASSFQGAGELFF	TGTGCCAGCAGCTTTCAGGGGGCCGGGGAGCTGTTTTTT
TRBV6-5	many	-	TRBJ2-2	CASSYSSRWGNTGELFF	TGTGCCAGCAGTTACTCCTCCCGGTGGGGGAACACCGGGGAGCTGTTTTTT
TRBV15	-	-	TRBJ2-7	CATSRDTAYGEQYF	TGTGCCACCAGCAGAGATACCGCTTACGGCGAGCAGTACTTC
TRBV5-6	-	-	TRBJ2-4	CASSLGRKLAKNIQYF	TGTGCCAGCAGCCTTGGACGTAAACTAGCCAAAAACATTCAGTACTTC
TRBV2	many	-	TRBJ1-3	CASAGTANSGNTIYF	TGTGCCAGCGCTGGGACCGCAAACTCTGGAAACACCATATATTTT